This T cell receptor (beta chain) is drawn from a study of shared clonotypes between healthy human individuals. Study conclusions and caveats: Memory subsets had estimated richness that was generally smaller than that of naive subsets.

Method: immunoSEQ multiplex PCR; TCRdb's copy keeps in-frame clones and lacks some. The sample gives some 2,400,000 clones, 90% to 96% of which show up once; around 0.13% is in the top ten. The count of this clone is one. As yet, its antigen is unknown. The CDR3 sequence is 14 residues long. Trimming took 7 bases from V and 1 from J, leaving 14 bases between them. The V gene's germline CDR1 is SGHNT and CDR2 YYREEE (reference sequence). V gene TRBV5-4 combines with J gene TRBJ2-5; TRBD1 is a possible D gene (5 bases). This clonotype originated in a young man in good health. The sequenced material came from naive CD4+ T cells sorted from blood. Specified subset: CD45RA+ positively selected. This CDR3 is CASGEDRRQETQYF. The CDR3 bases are TGTGCCAGCGGCGAAGACAGACGCCAAGAGACCCAGTACTTC.